This TCR beta chain was obtained from a study of blood T cell repertoires in COVID-19. Turning to this clone: The same CDR3 is also encoded by other DNA sequences in this sample.

The protocol was immunoSEQ multiplex PCR, while the TCRdb copy is restricted to in-frame clones and leaves out a portion. The table has a few hundred thousand clones, 65% to 90% seen once. Sequenced: peripheral blood. The TCR comes from a human donor in a cohort sampled during active COVID-19.

This CDR3 is CSVSGSYEQYF. CDR3 in DNA: TGCAGCGTCTCCGGCTCCTACGAGCAGTACTTC. V is TRBV29-1 and J is TRBJ2-7; D call uncertain. CDR3 length: 11 amino acids. V shed 6 bases and J shed 0 bases, with 6 bases lying between them. Germline CDR1 reads SQVTM; CDR2 reads ANQGSEA.